This T cell receptor (beta chain) is drawn from a study of OX40 agonist ivuxolimab in advanced cancers. The overall study: In this cohort, patients received ivuxolimab, an agonistic anti-OX40 (CD134) antibody.

V lost 5 bases, J lost 4 bases, and 21 bases lay in between. Germline loops: CDR1 SGHAT, CDR2 FQNNGV. This CDR3 comprises 16 residues. Measured with immunoSEQ multiplex PCR; TCRdb has only the in-frame clones, and not every one. The sample records 70,000 or so clones, 85% to 90% being singletons. Patients had blood sampled at baseline and again on cycle 4 day 1 and cycle 7 day 1. The rearrangement joins TRBV11-2 to TRBJ2-7; D is possibly TRBD1 (5 bases). The clonotype comes from an adult with an advanced solid tumor such as melanoma, head and neck, liver or kidney cancer. The sequencing here drew on CD4+ or CD8+ T cells sorted from blood, taken in a trial of the OX40 agonist ivuxolimab. CDR3 nucleotide sequence: TGTGCCAGCAGCCCGATCTCGGGCCAGGGTTATTACGAGCAGTACTTC. It codes for CASSPISGQGYYEQYF.